This T cell receptor (beta chain) originates from a study of blood T cell repertoires in COVID-19. Method: immunoSEQ multiplex PCR; TCRdb's copy keeps in-frame clones and lacks some. The top ten hold 10% to 15% of the sample, which has under 350,000 clones, approximately 85% seen once. V was pared by 6 bases and J by 4 bases, with 8 bases of the junction left unmatched. Per the germline V gene, CDR1 is SEHNR and CDR2 is FQNEAQ (reference sequence). The CDR3 consists of 15 residues. This receptor was taken from a human donor in a cohort sampled during active COVID-19. The material sequenced was peripheral blood. The chain couples TRBV7-9 to TRBJ2-5; 10 bases align to TRBD2. The CDR3 sequence: CASSRQAGGGETQYF. In DNA form, the CDR3 reads TGTGCCAGCAGTCGCCAAGCGGGAGGGGGAGAGACCCAGTACTTC.